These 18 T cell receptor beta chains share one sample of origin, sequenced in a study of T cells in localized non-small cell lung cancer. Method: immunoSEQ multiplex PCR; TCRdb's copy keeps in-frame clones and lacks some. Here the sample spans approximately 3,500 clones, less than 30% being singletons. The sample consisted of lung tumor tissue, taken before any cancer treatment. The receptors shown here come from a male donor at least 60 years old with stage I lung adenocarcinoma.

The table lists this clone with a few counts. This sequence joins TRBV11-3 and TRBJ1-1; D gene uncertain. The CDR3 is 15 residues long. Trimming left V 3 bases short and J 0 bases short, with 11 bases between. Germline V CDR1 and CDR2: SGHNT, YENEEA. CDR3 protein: CASSLAGSLNTEAFF. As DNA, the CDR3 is TGTGCCAGCAGCTTGGCGGGGAGCCTGAACACTGAAGCTTTCTTT.

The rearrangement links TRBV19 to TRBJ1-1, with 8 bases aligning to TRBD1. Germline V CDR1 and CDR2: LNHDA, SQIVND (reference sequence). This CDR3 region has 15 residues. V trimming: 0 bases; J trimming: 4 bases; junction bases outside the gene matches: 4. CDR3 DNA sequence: TGTGCCAGTAGTATAGATAACAGGGGGGGCACTGAAGCTTTCTTT. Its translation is CASSIDNRGGTEAFF.

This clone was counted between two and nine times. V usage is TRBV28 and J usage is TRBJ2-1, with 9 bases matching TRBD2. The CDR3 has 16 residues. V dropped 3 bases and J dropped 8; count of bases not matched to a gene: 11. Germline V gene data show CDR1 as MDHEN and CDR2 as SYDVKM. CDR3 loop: CASSFRGGGRADEQFF. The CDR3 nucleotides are TGTGCCAGCAGTTTCCGTGGTGGCGGGAGGGCCGATGAGCAGTTCTTC.

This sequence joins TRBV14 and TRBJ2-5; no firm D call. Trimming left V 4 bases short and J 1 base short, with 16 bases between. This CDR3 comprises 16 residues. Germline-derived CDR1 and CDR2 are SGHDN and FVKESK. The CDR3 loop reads CASSPPGPTGQETQYF. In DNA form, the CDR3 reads TGTGCCAGCAGCCCCCCCGGCCCCACGGGCCAAGAGACCCAGTACTTC.

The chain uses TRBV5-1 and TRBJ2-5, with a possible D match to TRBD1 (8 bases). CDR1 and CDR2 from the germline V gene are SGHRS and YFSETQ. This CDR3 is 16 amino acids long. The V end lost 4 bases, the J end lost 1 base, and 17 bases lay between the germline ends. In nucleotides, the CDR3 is TGCGCCAGCAGCCTTGGTACAGGGGGGGCCCAAGAGACCCAGTACTTC. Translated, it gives CASSLGTGGAQETQYF.

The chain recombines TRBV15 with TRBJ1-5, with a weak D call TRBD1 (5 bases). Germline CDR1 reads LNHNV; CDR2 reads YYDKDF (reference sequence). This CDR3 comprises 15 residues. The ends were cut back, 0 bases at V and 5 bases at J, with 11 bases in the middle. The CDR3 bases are TGTGCCACCAGCAGAGAGGGGGGGATGGATCAGCCCCAGCATTTT. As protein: CATSREGGMDQPQHF.

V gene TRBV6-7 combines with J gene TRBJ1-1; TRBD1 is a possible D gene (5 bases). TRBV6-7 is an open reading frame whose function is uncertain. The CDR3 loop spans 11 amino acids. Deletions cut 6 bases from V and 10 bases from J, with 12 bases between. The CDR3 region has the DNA TGTGCCAGCAGCTCCAGGACAAGAGCTTTCTTT. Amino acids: CASSSRTRAFF.

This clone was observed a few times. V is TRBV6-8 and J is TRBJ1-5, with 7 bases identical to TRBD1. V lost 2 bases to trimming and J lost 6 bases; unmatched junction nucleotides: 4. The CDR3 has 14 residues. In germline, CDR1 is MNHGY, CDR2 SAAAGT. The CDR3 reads CASSYGGGTQPQHF. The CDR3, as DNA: TGTGCCAGCAGTTACGGAGGGGGCACTCAGCCCCAGCATTTT.

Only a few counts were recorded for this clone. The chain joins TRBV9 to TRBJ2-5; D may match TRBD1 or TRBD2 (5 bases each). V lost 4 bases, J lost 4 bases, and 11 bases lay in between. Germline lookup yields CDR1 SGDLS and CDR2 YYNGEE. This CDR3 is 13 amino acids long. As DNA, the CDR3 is TGTGCCAGCAGCAGTGGGACCGGAGAGACCCAGTACTTC. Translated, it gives CASSSGTGETQYF.

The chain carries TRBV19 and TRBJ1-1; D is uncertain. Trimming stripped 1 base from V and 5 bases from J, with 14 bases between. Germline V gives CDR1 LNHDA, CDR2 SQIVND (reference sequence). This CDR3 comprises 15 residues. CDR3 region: CASSIGGGGGTEAFF. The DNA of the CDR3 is TGTGCCAGTAGTATAGGGGGAGGCGGAGGGACTGAAGCTTTCTTT. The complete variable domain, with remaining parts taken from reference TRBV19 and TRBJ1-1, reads DGGITQSPKYLFRKEGQNVTLSCEQNLNHDAMYWYRQDPGQGLRLIYYSQIVNDFQKGDIAEGYSVSREKKESFPLTVTSAQKNPTAFYLCASSIGGGGGTEAFFGQGTRLTVV.

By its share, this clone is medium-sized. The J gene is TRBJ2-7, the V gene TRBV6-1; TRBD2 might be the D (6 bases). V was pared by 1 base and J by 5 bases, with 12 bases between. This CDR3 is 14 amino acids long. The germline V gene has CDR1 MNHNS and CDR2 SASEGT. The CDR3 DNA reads TGTGCCAGCAGTGAAGTGGGCGGGGTGGACGAGCAGTACTTC. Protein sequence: CASSEVGGVDEQYF.

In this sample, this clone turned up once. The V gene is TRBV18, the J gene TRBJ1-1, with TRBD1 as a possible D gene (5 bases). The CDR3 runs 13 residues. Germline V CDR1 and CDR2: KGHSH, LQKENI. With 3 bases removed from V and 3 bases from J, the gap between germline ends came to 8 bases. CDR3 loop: CASSPLGDTEAFF. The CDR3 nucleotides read TGTGCCAGCTCACCCCTAGGGGACACTGAAGCTTTCTTT.

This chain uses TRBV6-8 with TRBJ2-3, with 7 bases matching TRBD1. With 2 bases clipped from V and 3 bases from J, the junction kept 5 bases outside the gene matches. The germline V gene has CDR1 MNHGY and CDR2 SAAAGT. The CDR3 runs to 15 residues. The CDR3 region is CASSYQDRATDTQYF. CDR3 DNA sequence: TGTGCCAGCAGTTACCAAGACAGGGCTACAGATACGCAGTATTTT.

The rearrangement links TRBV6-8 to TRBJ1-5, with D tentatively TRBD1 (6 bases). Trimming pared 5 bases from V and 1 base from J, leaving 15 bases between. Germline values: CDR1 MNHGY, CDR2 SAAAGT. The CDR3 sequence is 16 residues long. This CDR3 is CASSPLRGGSNQPQHF. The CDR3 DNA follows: TGTGCCAGCAGTCCCCTTAGGGGGGGAAGCAATCAGCCCCAGCATTTT.

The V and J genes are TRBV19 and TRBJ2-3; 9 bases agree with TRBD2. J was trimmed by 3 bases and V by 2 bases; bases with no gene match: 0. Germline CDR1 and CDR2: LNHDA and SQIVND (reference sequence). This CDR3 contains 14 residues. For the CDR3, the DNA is TGTGCCAGTAGTATAACTAGCGGGACAGATACGCAGTATTTT. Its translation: CASSITSGTDTQYF.

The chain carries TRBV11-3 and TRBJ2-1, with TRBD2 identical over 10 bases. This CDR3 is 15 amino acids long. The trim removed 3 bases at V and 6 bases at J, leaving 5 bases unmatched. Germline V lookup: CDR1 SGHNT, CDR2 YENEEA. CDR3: CASSFLAGVGNEQFF. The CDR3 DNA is TGTGCCAGCAGCTTCCTAGCGGGAGTCGGCAATGAGCAGTTCTTC.

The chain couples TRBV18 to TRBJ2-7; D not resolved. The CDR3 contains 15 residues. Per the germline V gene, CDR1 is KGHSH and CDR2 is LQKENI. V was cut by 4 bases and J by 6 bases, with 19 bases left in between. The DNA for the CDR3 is TGTGCCAGCTCACAAGACCTCCGGGTCGAAGGCGAGCAGTACGTC. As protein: CASSQDLRVEGEQYV.

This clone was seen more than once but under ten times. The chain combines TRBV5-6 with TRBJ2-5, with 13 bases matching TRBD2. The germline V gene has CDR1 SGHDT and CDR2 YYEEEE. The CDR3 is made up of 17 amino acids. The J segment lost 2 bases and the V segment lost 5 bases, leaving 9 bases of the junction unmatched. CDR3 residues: CASRSGGGLAGQETQYF. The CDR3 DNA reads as TGTGCCAGCAGATCCGGGGGGGGACTAGCGGGACAAGAGACCCAGTACTTC.